The 17 T cell receptor beta chains below all came from one sample that was sequenced in a study of siplizumab effects on memory and regulatory T cells. The method was immunoSEQ multiplex PCR; TCRdb's version includes in-frame clones alone and lacks a portion of them. This sample yields around 13,000 clones, of which under 40% are seen a single time; roughly a tenth belongs to the top ten. Their cognate antigens are unknown. Cells from the mixed lymphocyte reaction underwent coculture for 6 days at 37 degrees C. The sequenced sample was CFSE-low (dividing) CD8+ T cells sorted from an allogeneic mixed lymphocyte reaction. Receptors originate from a human donor in good health; the cells came from an allogeneic mixed lymphocyte reaction.

The chain couples TRBV6-5 to TRBJ2-5; TRBD1 aligns across 10 bases. The J segment lost 7 bases and the V segment lost 6 bases, leaving 8 bases of the junction unmatched. The CDR3 is 14 amino acids. The germline gives CDR1 MNHEY, CDR2 SVGAGI. The CDR3 region has the DNA TGTGCCAGCAGAGACGCCGGGACAGGGGCGACCCAGTACTTC. It is translated as CASRDAGTGATQYF.

This clone has a count of ten or more. V gene TRBV7-2 combines with J gene TRBJ1-2; possible D gene TRBD1, 6 bases. CDR3 length: 18 amino acids. Trimming took off 1 base at V and 0 bases at J, with 18 bases between the two ends. Germline assignment: CDR1 SGHTA and CDR2 FQGNSA. CDR3 sequence reads: CASSLGPGRGGANYGYTF. The CDR3 DNA sequence: TGTGCCAGCAGCTTAGGCCCCGGCAGGGGCGGCGCTAACTATGGCTACACCTTC.

A few counts support this clone. The V call is TRBV4-3, the J call TRBJ2-1, with D perhaps matching TRBD1 (6 bases). Per the germline V gene, CDR1 is LGHNA and CDR2 is YSLEER. The CDR3 is 16 amino acids. V was shortened by 0 bases and J by 9 bases, with 18 bases between the two germline ends. Written as DNA, the CDR3 is TGCGCCAGCAGCCAAGATAGGGGCAATCGAGGGGGTGAGCAGTTCTTC. Translating it yields CASSQDRGNRGGEQFF.

V usage is TRBV7-2 and J usage is TRBJ1-6, with 9 bases aligning to TRBD1. The germline V gene encodes CDR1 SGHTA and CDR2 FQGNSA. There are 13 residues in the CDR3. V was pared by 2 bases and J by 17 bases, with 7 bases of the junction left unmatched. The CDR3 DNA follows: TGTGCCAGCAGCTTATCCGTGGACAGGGGAATCCACTTT. Its translation: CASSLSVDRGIHF.

This clone was found a few times. V and J are TRBV11-2 and TRBJ2-7; the D gene is possibly TRBD2 (5 bases). The V and J ends lost 3 bases and 2 bases respectively, with 11 bases between them. The CDR3 runs 14 residues. CDR1 is SGHAT, CDR2 FQNNGV, per germline. CDR3 sequence reads: CASSFLTNTYEQYF. The CDR3 DNA follows: TGTGCCAGCAGCTTCTTGACTAATACCTACGAGCAGTACTTC. The complete variable domain, with remaining parts taken from reference TRBV11-2 and TRBJ2-7, reads EAGVAQSPRYKIIEKRQSVAFWCNPISGHATLYWYQQILGQGPKLLIQFQNNGVVDDSQLPKDRFSAERLKGVDSTLKIQPAKLEDSAVYLCASSFLTNTYEQYFGPGTRLTVT.

In its sample, this clone was seen a few times. Written as DNA, the CDR3 is TGTGCCAGCAGCCGGCTAGCGGGATCCTACAATGAGCAGTTCTTC. Protein: CASSRLAGSYNEQFF. J is TRBJ2-1 and V is TRBV7-6; 9 nucleotides match TRBD2. Germline V CDR1 and CDR2: SGHVS, FNYEAQ. The V gene end was trimmed by 5 bases and the J gene end by 1 base; junction bases not matched to a gene: 3. The CDR3 is 15 amino acids.

This clone was picked up a small number of times. J is TRBJ2-3 and V is TRBV7-6, with D tentatively TRBD2 (6 bases). CDR3 size: 15 residues. The V end lost 5 bases, the J end lost 0 bases, and 12 bases lay between the germline ends. Germline CDR1 SGHVS, CDR2 FNYEAQ. In DNA form, the CDR3 reads TGTGCCAGCAGCGTTTTACTAGCTAGCACAGATACGCAGTATTTT. As protein: CASSVLLASTDTQYF.

The J gene is TRBJ2-5, the V gene TRBV7-9; unclear D gene. The germline V and J ends were trimmed by 6 bases and 3 bases, with 11 bases remaining between them. The length of the CDR3 is 13 residues. CDR1 SEHNR and CDR2 FQNEAQ come from the germline V gene (reference sequence). CDR3 bases: TGTGCCAGCAGTTCTCCTTTGGAAGAGACCCAGTACTTC. Protein sequence: CASSSPLEETQYF.

CDR3 in amino acids: CASSLGTVNQETQYF. The DNA for the CDR3 is TGTGCCAGCAGCCTAGGGACAGTAAACCAAGAGACCCAGTACTTC. The V and J genes are TRBV7-9 and TRBJ2-5; 7 bases fit TRBD1. The germline V gene encodes CDR1 SEHNR and CDR2 FQNEAQ (reference sequence). The CDR3 sequence is 15 residues long. Trimming removed 5 bases from V and 0 bases from J; junction bases left unmatched: 6.

V gene TRBV27 combines with J gene TRBJ1-5; the D is unclear. The CDR3 loop spans 13 amino acids. Trimming took off 2 bases at V and 7 bases at J, with 9 bases between the two ends. CDR1 and CDR2 from the germline V gene are MNHEY and SMNVEV (reference sequence). The DNA for the CDR3 is TGTGCCAGCAGTTTAGGAGTGGGGCAGCCCCAGCATTTT. Its protein is CASSLGVGQPQHF.

This clone was recorded only once. The gene calls are TRBV18 and TRBJ2-5, with 11 bases fitting TRBD2. Germline values: CDR1 KGHSH, CDR2 LQKENI. The CDR3 sequence is 16 residues long. V trimming: 6 bases; J trimming: 3 bases; junction bases outside the gene matches: 9. DNA for the CDR3: TGTGCCAGCTCCCCTATAGGTAGCGGGAGGGAAGAGACCCAGTACTTC. Translating it yields CASSPIGSGREETQYF.

This clone was picked up a small number of times. CDR3 in DNA: TGTGCCAGCAGTCGTCAGGGGGCGTATAGCAATCAGCCCCAGCATTTT. Translating it yields CASSRQGAYSNQPQHF. The chain couples TRBV27 to TRBJ1-5, with 8 nucleotides matching TRBD1. This CDR3 has 16 residues. V gave up 5 bases and J gave up 0 bases; unmatched junction bases: 6. Looked up from germline, CDR1 is MNHEY and CDR2 is SMNVEV (reference sequence).

This clone showed up just a few times. The chain is built from TRBV4-2 and TRBJ2-7, with TRBD1 matching 12 bases. Germline values: CDR1 LGHNA, CDR2 YNFKEQ. J lost 4 bases, V lost 0 bases, and 7 bases had no gene match. There are 17 residues in the CDR3. CDR3 amino acids: CASSQEHGGQGAYEQYF. CDR3 nucleotide sequence: TGTGCCAGCAGCCAAGAGCATGGGGGACAGGGGGCTTACGAGCAGTACTTC.

V and J are TRBV11-2 and TRBJ2-5; TRBD2 aligns across 10 bases. Near its end, the DNA agrees better with TRBJ2-7, so the J call may be wrong. Germline-derived CDR1 and CDR2 are SGHAT and FQNNGV. CDR3 length: 17 amino acids. This chain's CDR3 is CASSQGPSGGLSYEQYF. The CDR3 DNA is TGTGCCAGCAGCCAAGGACCTAGCGGGGGACTATCCTACGAGCAGTACTTC.

This clone was counted a few times. The J gene is TRBJ2-1, the V gene TRBV29-1, with D perhaps given as TRBD1 or TRBD2 (6 bases each). The V end lost 5 bases, the J end lost 5 bases, and 10 bases lay between the germline ends. From germline, CDR1 is SQVTM and CDR2 ANQGSEA. This CDR3 comprises 12 residues. DNA of the CDR3: TGCAGCGTTCGGGGGCCCAACAATGAGCAGTTCTTC. Amino acids: CSVRGPNNEQFF.

The table lists this clone with a few counts. The chain has TRBV7-9 and TRBJ2-2; D gene uncertain. The germline V gene encodes CDR1 SEHNR and CDR2 FQNEAQ (reference sequence). Trimming removed 4 bases at V and 6 bases at J, with 6 bases between. The CDR3 totals 12 residues. The CDR3 nucleotides are TGTGCCAGCAGCTCAACACCCGGGGAGCTGTTTTTT. Amino acid sequence: CASSSTPGELFF.

The V and J genes are TRBV27 and TRBJ2-3; D not resolved. The germline V and J ends were trimmed by 8 bases and 5 bases, with 11 bases remaining between them. CDR3 length: 12 residues. Per germline, CDR1 MNHEY and CDR2 SMNVEV (reference sequence). Written as DNA, the CDR3 is TGTGCCAGCGGTCTATGGGGAGATACGCAGTATTTT. This translates into CASGLWGDTQYF.